The rows below give T cell receptor beta chains drawn from one sample of a study of T cell responses to AZD1222 COVID-19 vaccine. This table comes from immunoSEQ multiplex PCR, and its TCRdb copy is limited to in-frame clones, with some not included. The top ten hold around 6.7% of the sample, which has about 85,000 clones, roughly nine tenths seen once. The sample in question was peripheral blood, obtained on day 0 of AZD1222 vaccination. The receptors shown here come from an adult in good health. Each CDR3 is given with its conserved first and last residue. Fields, in order: CDR3 DNA, CDR3 protein, V gene, J gene, D gene, clone size. D genes are given only for firm matches. Only part of the rows carry a size: once, few, many, or a class if the clone is expanded.

DNA: TGTGCCAGCAGTGTGTCTCAGGGAGGAGTCGGGGGCTACACCTTC; CDR3: CASSVSQGGVGGYTF; V: TRBV2; J: TRBJ1-2; D: .; size: .
DNA: TGTGCCAGCATCCAGCGGGGCTACAATGAGCAGTTCTTC; CDR3: CASIQRGYNEQFF; V: TRBV28; J: TRBJ2-1; D: TRBD2; size: once
DNA: TGTGCCAGCACCCGGACAGGGGTTGGAGAGCAGTACTTC; CDR3: CASTRTGVGEQYF; V: TRBV6-5; J: TRBJ2-7; D: TRBD1; size: once
DNA: TGTGCCAGCAGCTTGGGCCTTACGAGCTACGAGCAGTACTTC; CDR3: CASSLGLTSYEQYF; V: TRBV11-2; J: TRBJ2-7; D: .; size: .
DNA: TGTGCCAGCAGCACTCCGGGACAGGGCTACGAGCAGTACTTC; CDR3: CASSTPGQGYEQYF; V: TRBV7-6; J: TRBJ2-7; D: TRBD1; size: once
DNA: TGTGCCAGCCGGACAGGGGGCAGCTATGGCTACACCTTC; CDR3: CASRTGGSYGYTF; V: TRBV6-5; J: TRBJ1-2; D: TRBD1; size: .
DNA: TGTGCCAGCAGTGGCCTTAGCGGGGGGGCGTATGAGCAGTTCTTC; CDR3: CASSGLSGGAYEQFF; V: TRBV2; J: TRBJ2-1; D: TRBD2; size: few
DNA: TGTGCCACCGCAGTAGGGGCGAGGGGGACCGGGGAGCTGTTTTTT; CDR3: CATAVGARGTGELFF; V: TRBV19; J: TRBJ2-2; D: .; size: .
DNA: TGTGCCAGCAGGCGGGAGGGGAACACCGGGGAGCTGTTTTTT; CDR3: CASRREGNTGELFF; V: TRBV6-5; J: TRBJ2-2; D: TRBD2; size: .
DNA: TGTGCCAGCAGTCCTTCTTGGTGGACAGGGGGCATCGAAAGCAATCAGCCCCAGCATTTT; CDR3: CASSPSWWTGGIESNQPQHF; V: TRBV28; J: TRBJ1-5; D: TRBD1; size: .
DNA: TGTGCCAGCAGCGCCCTCAGAGGGACTCCTAATGAAAAACTGTTTTTT; CDR3: CASSALRGTPNEKLFF; V: TRBV11-2; J: TRBJ1-4; D: .; size: .
DNA: TGTGCCAGTAGTATAGACGTAGTGACCTACGAGCAGTACTTC; CDR3: CASSIDVVTYEQYF; V: TRBV19; J: TRBJ2-7; D: .; size: .
DNA: TGCGCCAGCAGCCCGGACGGTGCAACTAATGAAAAACTGTTTTTT; CDR3: CASSPDGATNEKLFF; V: TRBV5-1; J: TRBJ1-4; D: .; size: .
DNA: TGCGCCAGCAGCTTGTGGTGGAGCGGGGGGGATACAGATACGCAGTATTTT; CDR3: CASSLWWSGGDTDTQYF; V: TRBV5-1; J: TRBJ2-3; D: TRBD2; size: .
DNA: TGTGCCAGCAGTTACTCACAGGTTGGGAACACTGAAGCTTTCTTT; CDR3: CASSYSQVGNTEAFF; V: TRBV6-5; J: TRBJ1-1; D: .; size: .
DNA: TGCGCCAGCAGCCAAGGCCCGACAACCGCGAGCTACGAGCAGTACTTC; CDR3: CASSQGPTTASYEQYF; V: TRBV4-3; J: TRBJ2-7; D: .; size: once
DNA: TGTGCCAGCAGTGATCATATAGCGGGGGGGCAAAATGAGCAGTTCTTC; CDR3: CASSDHIAGGQNEQFF; V: TRBV6-1; J: TRBJ2-1; D: TRBD2; size: .
DNA: TGTGCCATCAGTGAGGTACAGACCTACGAGCAGTACTTC; CDR3: CAISEVQTYEQYF; V: TRBV10-3; J: TRBJ2-7; D: .; size: .
DNA: TGCGCCAGCAGCTTAAGTGCAAACGAGCAGTACTTC; CDR3: CASSLSANEQYF; V: TRBV5-1; J: TRBJ2-7; D: .; size: .
DNA: TGTGCCAGCAGGGAGGAGTACGAGCAGTACTTC; CDR3: CASREEYEQYF; V: TRBV28; J: TRBJ2-7; D: .; size: .
DNA: TGTGCCAGCAGCATCTACAGGGGGCAGGCTGAAGCTTTCTTT; CDR3: CASSIYRGQAEAFF; V: TRBV7-8; J: TRBJ1-1; D: TRBD1; size: .
DNA: TGTGCCAGCAGCGATAACAGGGGGCTTGGCTACACCTTC; CDR3: CASSDNRGLGYTF; V: TRBV11-2; J: TRBJ1-2; D: TRBD1; size: .